Included here is one T cell receptor beta chain sequence, with context. Its antigen is not known. The sample comes from a study of cytomegalovirus exposure and HLA in healthy donors. The study did not record CMV serostatus for this donor. The CDR3 has 14 amino acids. V was shortened by 5 bases and J by 2 bases, with 10 bases between the two germline ends. CDR1 and CDR2 (germline): SGHVS, FNYEAQ. General study findings and limits: The only immune exposure information that was available was CMV serostatus. By a later analysis, the bulk of CMV-associated TCR beta chains appeared HLA-restricted. Overall, roughly 170 TCR beta chains were annotated as cytomegalovirus-associated.

Vbeta (60) and Jbeta (13) primers were used in the PCR. The data were produced by immunoSEQ multiplex PCR, yet TCRdb's version contains in-frame clones alone and is incomplete. Of about 98,000 clones in the sample, 55% to 80% were seen once. The chain is built from TRBV7-6 and TRBJ1-3; D might be TRBD1 (6 bases). The TCR comes from a human donor in good health. Sequenced: PBMCs. The CDR3 is CASSLQGPGNTIYF. CDR3 DNA sequence: TGTGCCAGCAGCCTCCAGGGGCCTGGAAACACCATATATTTT.